A single sample gave rise to the 25 T cell receptor beta chains below, sequenced in a study of cytomegalovirus exposure and HLA in healthy donors. PCR used 60 Vbeta primers and 13 Jbeta primers. Clones were read by immunoSEQ multiplex PCR, and TCRdb kept only the in-frame ones, dropping some. In the table there are about 140,000 clones, approximately 83% of which are singletons. The sequencing sample was made of PBMCs. The source of these receptors is a male donor in good health and CMV-seronegative.

Note on this clone: Relative to the germline gene, one junction end is altered; a read error may explain this. This chain links TRBV9 with TRBJ2-1, with 10 bases matching TRBD2. The CDR3 is made up of 14 amino acids. CDR1 is SGDLS and CDR2 is YYNGEE in the germline V gene. For the CDR3, the DNA is TGTACCAGCAGCCCCAGCGGGAGGGACGCTGAGCAGTTCTTC. This codes for CTSSPSGRDAEQFF.

The chain uses TRBV10-3 and TRBJ2-5, with 11 bases that match TRBD2. TRBJ2-7 explains the end of the DNA better; the J call may be wrong. Germline loops: CDR1 ENHRY, CDR2 SYGVKD. The CDR3 is made up of 15 amino acids. CDR3 residues: CAISELTSGNHEQYF. CDR3 nucleotides: TGTGCCATCAGTGAGTTGACTAGCGGGAACCACGAGCAGTACTTC.

The chain recombines TRBV29-1 with TRBJ2-7; D remains unclear. The CDR3 covers 11 residues. Germline V gives CDR1 SQVTM, CDR2 ANQGSEA. V dropped 5 bases and J dropped 0 bases, with 5 bases sitting between them. CDR3 in DNA: TGCAGCGTTTACGGCTCCTACGAGCAGTACTTC. Its translation: CSVYGSYEQYF.

This chain joins TRBV27 and TRBJ2-5, with TRBD2 identical over 11 bases. Trimming removed 5 bases from V and 5 bases from J; junction bases left unmatched: 10. The CDR3 covers 16 residues. Germline lookup yields CDR1 MNHEY and CDR2 SMNVEV (reference sequence). The CDR3 nucleotides are TGTGCCAGCAGTCCCCTACTAGCGGGAGTTGAGGAGACCCAGTACTTC. Amino acid sequence: CASSPLLAGVEETQYF.

This clone has just a few counts. The chain has TRBV29-1 and TRBJ2-7, with TRBD2 matching over 8 bases. CDR1 and CDR2 from the germline V gene are SQVTM and ANQGSEA. The CDR3 spans 13 residues. The V and J ends lost 3 bases and 2 bases, in that order; junction bases with no gene match: 3. CDR3 coding DNA: TGCAGCGTTGACGGGAGGGACACCTACGAGCAGTACTTC. Residues: CSVDGRDTYEQYF.

The chain couples TRBV7-9 to TRBJ2-3; possibly TRBD2 for D (6 bases). The germline CDR1 and CDR2 sequences are SEHNR and FQNEAQ (reference sequence). The CDR3 is made up of 15 amino acids. V was cut by 4 bases and J by 0 bases, with 11 bases left in between. CDR3 DNA: TGTGCCAGCAGCTCCCCGGGACTCAGCACAGATACGCAGTATTTT. Protein sequence: CASSSPGLSTDTQYF. Full variable domain (remainder filled in from reference TRBV7-9 and TRBJ2-3): DTGVSQNPRHKITKRGQNVTFRCDPISEHNRLYWYRQTLGQGPEFLTYFQNEAQLEKSRLLSDRFSAERPKGSFSTLEIQRTEQGDSAMYLCASSSPGLSTDTQYFGPGTRLTVL.

The chain combines TRBV2 with TRBJ2-5, with TRBD2 matching over 8 bases. The DNA matches TRBJ2-7 better at its end, which makes the J call doubtful. This CDR3 is 13 amino acids long. CDR1 and CDR2 (germline): SNHLY, FYNNEI. The CDR3 bases are TGTGCCAGCAGGGTAGCGGGGTCCTACGAGCAGTACTTC. It yields the protein CASRVAGSYEQYF.

The J gene is TRBJ2-1, the V gene TRBV9; 7 nucleotides align to TRBD2. Germline V CDR1 and CDR2: SGDLS, YYNGEE. The CDR3 covers 17 residues. The V gene end was trimmed by 4 bases and the J gene end by 0 bases; junction bases not matched to a gene: 10. The CDR3 sequence: CASSFLAVISSYNEQFF. As DNA, the CDR3 is TGTGCCAGCAGCTTCCTAGCGGTAATTAGCTCCTACAATGAGCAGTTCTTC.

This clone was detected a few times. The chain combines TRBV2 with TRBJ2-7; maybe TRBD1 (6 bases). The CDR3 has 13 residues. Germline CDR1 is SNHLY and CDR2 is FYNNEI. Trimming stripped 2 bases from V and 5 bases from J, with 10 bases between. The CDR3 bases are TGTGCCAGCAGTGAATGGCAGGGGAACGAGCAGTACTTC. This encodes CASSEWQGNEQYF.

The V gene is TRBV28, the J gene TRBJ1-5; the D gene is possibly TRBD1 (5 bases). The CDR3 spans 14 residues. V lost 6 bases and J 6 bases, leaving 15 bases between the germline ends. Germline V gene data show CDR1 as MDHEN and CDR2 as SYDVKM. This CDR3 reads CASSPGLAFQPQHF. CDR3 nucleotides: TGTGCCAGCAGCCCAGGGCTCGCCTTTCAGCCCCAGCATTTT. Drawing the rest from reference TRBV28 and TRBJ1-5, the complete variable domain is DVKVTQSSRYLVKRTGEKVFLECVQDMDHENMFWYRQDPGLGLRLIYFSYDVKMKEKGDIPEGYSVSREKKERFSLILESASTNQTSMYLCASSPGLAFQPQHFGDGTRLSIL.

The chain is built from TRBV29-1 and TRBJ2-5, with 9 bases fitting TRBD1. Germline values: CDR1 SQVTM, CDR2 ANQGSEA. V dropped 6 bases and J dropped 5; count of bases not matched to a gene: 7. The CDR3 runs to 13 residues. The CDR3 is CSVGTGFRETQYF. CDR3 coding DNA: TGCAGCGTGGGGACAGGGTTCCGGGAGACCCAGTACTTC.

The V gene is TRBV4-1, the J gene TRBJ2-7; 8 positions agree with TRBD1. Germline lookup yields CDR1 MGHRA and CDR2 YSYEKL. The ends lost 4 bases at V and 5 bases at J; junction bases unmatched: 7. The CDR3 contains 14 residues. CDR3: CASSLDRVGNEQYF. CDR3 in DNA: TGCGCCAGCAGCCTGGACAGGGTGGGGAACGAGCAGTACTTC.

This clone has more than one count but fewer than ten. This chain connects TRBV5-6 to TRBJ2-7; D not certain. V lost 4 bases to trimming and J lost 4 bases, with 6 bases between them. The CDR3 length is 11 residues. In germline, CDR1 is SGHDT, CDR2 YYEEEE. The CDR3 coding sequence is TGTGCCAGCAGCCCTTCGTACGAGCAGTACTTC. It specifies CASSPSYEQYF.

The chain links TRBV9 to TRBJ2-5, with 9 bases identical to TRBD2. J was trimmed by 5 bases and V by 1 base; bases with no gene match: 3. Germline assignment: CDR1 SGDLS and CDR2 YYNGEE. The CDR3 covers 14 residues. CDR3 loop: CASSVRTSGETQYF. In DNA form, the CDR3 reads TGTGCCAGCAGCGTAAGAACTAGCGGGGAGACCCAGTACTTC.

The rearrangement joins TRBV5-4 to TRBJ2-7, with 10 positions matching TRBD2. With V trimmed by 0 bases and J by 6 bases, 9 bases remained unmatched. Per germline, CDR1 SGHNT and CDR2 YYREEE (reference sequence). The CDR3 is 16 residues long. The CDR3 coding sequence is TGTGCCAGCAGCTTGGGGCGAGCGGGAGGGTCCGGCGAGCAGTACTTC. Translating it yields CASSLGRAGGSGEQYF. Filled out from reference TRBV5-4 and TRBJ2-7, the complete variable domain reads ETGVTQSPTHLIKTRGQQVTLRCSSQSGHNTVSWYQQALGQGPQFIFQYYREEENGRGNFPPRFSGLQFPNYSSELNVNALELDDSALYLCASSLGRAGGSGEQYFGPGTRLTVT.

This sequence joins TRBV15 and TRBJ1-5, with a tentative D call TRBD1 (5 bases). The ends were cut back, 0 bases at V and 6 bases at J, with 9 bases in the middle. The length of the CDR3 is 14 residues. The germline gives CDR1 LNHNV, CDR2 YYDKDF (reference sequence). The CDR3 protein is CATSRDQGSQPQHF. The CDR3 nucleotides are TGTGCCACCAGCAGAGATCAGGGTTCTCAGCCCCAGCATTTT.

This clone has only a few counts. This chain links TRBV4-3 with TRBJ2-5; D perhaps matches TRBD1 (6 bases). Trimming left V 5 bases short and J 1 base short, with 14 bases between. The CDR3 is 15 residues long. The V gene's germline CDR1 is LGHNA and CDR2 YSLEER. In DNA, the CDR3 is TGCGCCAGCAGCAAAAACAGGGATATCCAAGAGACCCAGTACTTC. Its translation: CASSKNRDIQETQYF.

The gene calls are TRBV11-2 and TRBJ1-1; D might be TRBD1 (6 bases). Trimming pared 8 bases from V and 5 bases from J, leaving 15 bases between. The CDR3 is 13 amino acids. Germline assignment: CDR1 SGHAT and CDR2 FQNNGV. CDR3 protein: CASRDTRGTEAFF. The DNA of the CDR3 is TGTGCCAGCCGGGACACCAGGGGAACTGAAGCTTTCTTT.

The genes are TRBV19 and TRBJ1-5; the D is unclear. Germline V gene sequence: CDR1 LNHDA, CDR2 SQIVND (reference sequence). The CDR3 runs 12 residues. V gave up 4 bases and J gave up 5 bases, with 6 bases separating them. CDR3 DNA: TGTGCCAGTAGTAACGGTGATCAGCCCCAGCATTTT. Residues: CASSNGDQPQHF.

This chain links TRBV29-1 with TRBJ2-3; D gene unclear. V was pared by 4 bases and J by 2 bases, with 4 bases between. Germline assignment: CDR1 SQVTM and CDR2 ANQGSEA. CDR3 length equals 11 residues. CDR3 protein: CSVGHTDTQYF. Written as DNA, the CDR3 is TGCAGCGTTGGACACACAGATACGCAGTATTTT.

There are a few counts of this clone. The J gene is TRBJ1-2, the V gene TRBV7-8, with a tentative D call TRBD1 (5 bases). Germline lookup yields CDR1 SGHVS and CDR2 FQNEAQ. This CDR3 contains 14 residues. Trimming pared 4 bases from V and 5 bases from J, leaving 14 bases between. The CDR3 reads CASSSREGRYGYTF. The CDR3 bases are TGTGCCAGCAGCTCTCGGGAGGGGAGATATGGCTACACCTTC. The full variable domain, with the rest looked up from reference TRBV7-8 and TRBJ1-2, is GAGVSQSPRYKVAKRGQDVALRCDPISGHVSLFWYQQALGQGPEFLTYFQNEAQLDKSGLPSDRFFAERPEGSVSTLKIQRTQQEDSAVYLCASSSREGRYGYTFGSGTRLTVV.

The rearrangement joins TRBV7-3 to TRBJ2-5, with D perhaps matching TRBD1 (6 bases). The germline V and J ends were trimmed by 3 bases and 5 bases, with 13 bases remaining between them. The germline V gene encodes CDR1 SGHTA and CDR2 FQGTGA. The CDR3 loop spans 14 amino acids. CDR3 sequence reads: CASSLQGSSETQYF. The CDR3 DNA sequence: TGTGCCAGCAGCTTGCAGGGGAGCAGCGAGACCCAGTACTTC.

The V call is TRBV4-1, the J call TRBJ2-1; 9 bases are shared with TRBD2. CDR1 MGHRA and CDR2 YSYEKL come from the germline V gene. The CDR3 covers 16 residues. Unmatched junction bases numbered 7, after V lost 1 base and J lost 6 bases. This CDR3 is CASSQVSGLAPNEQFF. The CDR3 DNA is TGCGCCAGCAGCCAAGTCTCGGGACTAGCCCCCAATGAGCAGTTCTTC.

This clone appeared a single time. The CDR3 DNA reads as TGTGCCAGCAGGGGACAGGGTACCTACAATGAGCAGTTCTTC. Its translation is CASRGQGTYNEQFF. The chain employs TRBV6-5 and TRBJ2-1; TRBD1 matches 9 bases. V shed 6 bases, J shed 2 bases, and the junction held 2 bases outside the gene matches. The CDR3 covers 14 residues. Looked up from germline, CDR1 is MNHEY and CDR2 is SVGAGI.

For this clone: At one of its ends the junction is not consistent with the germline gene, which may arise from a read error. This chain uses TRBV2 with TRBJ2-7; weak D call: TRBD1 (6 bases). Germline loops: CDR1 SNHLY, CDR2 FYNNEI. CDR3 length: 12 residues. The CDR3 loop is CASGRQEVSTPF. CDR3 nucleotide sequence: TGTGCCAGCGGGAGACAGGAAGTTTCAACGCCCTTC.